The 12 T cell receptor beta chains listed next were all sequenced from one sample in a study of cytomegalovirus exposure and HLA in healthy donors. Clones were read by immunoSEQ multiplex PCR, and TCRdb kept only the in-frame ones, dropping some. The sample records about 200,000 clones, around 87% being singletons. The sample comprised PBMCs. These receptors originate from a woman younger than 30 in good health and CMV-seropositive.

The chain is built from TRBV6-4 and TRBJ2-3; 7 bases agree with TRBD2. Trimming took 0 bases from V and 0 from J; bases not matched to a gene: 3. This CDR3 spans 16 amino acids. Germline V gene data show CDR1 as MRHNA and CDR2 as SNTAGT. The CDR3 loop reads CASSDSREGSTDTQYF. The CDR3, as DNA: TGTGCCAGCAGTGACTCGAGGGAGGGGAGCACAGATACGCAGTATTTT.

This chain connects TRBV19 to TRBJ1-1, with D possibly being TRBD1 (5 bases). Trimming cost V 3 bases and J 3 bases, with 14 bases left between them. The CDR3 is 15 residues long. Per germline, CDR1 LNHDA and CDR2 SQIVND (reference sequence). In DNA form, the CDR3 reads TGTGCCAGTAGTATCGCCACCAGGGTGGACACTGAAGCTTTCTTT. This encodes CASSIATRVDTEAFF.

DNA for the CDR3: TGTGCCAGCAGCTCAACCTATAGCGGGGAATTCACAGATACGCAGTATTTT. Translation gives CASSSTYSGEFTDTQYF. This chain joins TRBV7-2 and TRBJ2-3; 8 bases line up with TRBD2. The CDR3 consists of 17 residues. Germline CDR1 is SGHTA and CDR2 is FQGNSA. With 4 bases clipped from V and 2 bases from J, the junction kept 11 bases outside the gene matches.

V is TRBV7-6 and J is TRBJ1-1; TRBD1 matches 7 bases. Germline values: CDR1 SGHVS, CDR2 FNYEAQ. J gave up 1 base and V 0 bases, and 5 bases lay outside the gene matches. The CDR3 contains 16 residues. The CDR3 DNA reads TGTGCCAGCAGCTTAGCGTTTCCAGGGGGGAACACTGAAGCTTTCTTT. Encoded protein: CASSLAFPGGNTEAFF.

In its sample, this clone was seen once. The chain links TRBV28 to TRBJ1-2; D is unresolved. Germline CDR1 and CDR2: MDHEN and SYDVKM. The V and J ends lost 5 bases and 3 bases respectively, with 19 bases between them. The length of the CDR3 is 16 residues. As DNA, the CDR3 is TGTGCCAGCAGTCCCTCGGGATGGGGTAAGGACTATGGCTACACCTTC. Amino acid sequence: CASSPSGWGKDYGYTF.

The rearrangement uses TRBV2 and TRBJ1-5; D perhaps matches TRBD1 (5 bases). Trimming removed 7 bases from V and 1 base from J, with 14 bases in between. The CDR3 consists of 15 residues. Germline CDR1 and CDR2: SNHLY and FYNNEI. CDR3 region: CASKHQGMSNQPQHF. For the CDR3, the DNA is TGTGCCAGCAAACATCAGGGAATGAGCAATCAGCCCCAGCATTTT.

V and J are TRBV7-3 and TRBJ1-1; D gene unclear. Germline CDR1 reads SGHTA; CDR2 reads FQGTGA. V was cut by 3 bases and J by 1 base, with 3 bases left in between. The CDR3 has 12 amino acids. The CDR3 DNA follows: TGTGCCAGCAGCTTCGGGAACACTGAAGCTTTCTTT. Translating gives CASSFGNTEAFF.

The chain carries TRBV29-1 and TRBJ1-2; 8 positions agree with TRBD1. CDR3 length: 11 residues. The germline V gene has CDR1 SQVTM and CDR2 ANQGSEA. The V segment lost 4 bases and the J segment 8 bases; nucleotides outside the gene matches: 3. The DNA of the CDR3 is TGCAGCGTTGCAGGGGGCCGAGGCTACACCTTC. Its translation is CSVAGGRGYTF. Full variable domain (outside the CDR3, taken from reference TRBV29-1 and TRBJ1-2): SAVISQKPSRDICQRGTSLTIQCQVDSQVTMMFWYRQQPGQSLTLIATANQGSEATYESGFVIDKFPISRPNLTFSTLTVSNMSPEDSSIYLCSVAGGRGYTFGSGTRLTVV.

This clone was detected a few times. The chain couples TRBV6-5 to TRBJ2-7; D is perhaps TRBD1 (5 bases). CDR1 and CDR2 from the germline V gene are MNHEY and SVGAGI. This CDR3 spans 15 amino acids. The V gene lost 6 bases and the J gene lost 2 bases, with 17 bases spanning the gap. This chain's CDR3 is CASSRDSHATYEQYF. In nucleotides, the CDR3 is TGTGCCAGCAGCCGAGACAGCCATGCTACCTACGAGCAGTACTTC.

This chain connects TRBV5-5 to TRBJ2-7; TRBD1 agrees at 7 bases. Trimming cost V 2 bases and J 0 bases; bases outside gene matches: 5. CDR1 and CDR2 from the germline V gene are SGHKS and YYEKEE (reference sequence). The length of the CDR3 is 15 residues. CDR3 sequence reads: CASSFRTGNSYEQYF. Here the CDR3 DNA reads TGTGCCAGCAGCTTTAGGACAGGAAACTCCTACGAGCAGTACTTC.

The chain has TRBV15 and TRBJ1-4, with 9 bases fitting TRBD1. Trimming took 1 base from V and 4 from J; bases not matched to a gene: 4. There are 16 residues in the CDR3. Germline CDR1 and CDR2: LNHNV and YYDKDF (reference sequence). CDR3 loop: CATSRAGTGFNEKLFF. Here the CDR3 DNA reads TGTGCCACCAGCAGAGCCGGGACAGGGTTTAATGAAAAACTGTTTTTT. Full variable domain (rest looked up from reference TRBV15 and TRBJ1-4): DAMVIQNPRYQVTQFGKPVTLSCSQTLNHNVMYWYQQKSSQAPKLLFHYYDKDFNNEADTPDNFQSRRPNTSFCFLDIRSPGLGDTAMYLCATSRAGTGFNEKLFFGSGTQLSVL.

The chain recombines TRBV11-1 with TRBJ2-7, with 13 bases identical to TRBD2. Germline V gives CDR1 SGHAT, CDR2 FQDESV (reference sequence). CDR3 length equals 16 residues. Unmatched junction bases numbered 7, after V lost 5 bases and J lost 3 bases. The CDR3 loop reads CASSPRTSGRSYEQYF. The CDR3 nucleotides are TGTGCCAGCAGCCCCCGGACTAGCGGGAGAAGCTACGAGCAGTACTTC.